A selection of T cell receptor beta chains follows, all from one sample in a study of a mutant IDH1 vaccine in newly diagnosed glioma. Generated by immunoSEQ multiplex PCR, the TCRdb table keeps only in-frame clones and is missing some. The data show over 55,000 clones, with more than 80% seen just once and about 4.6% held by the top ten. Their cognate antigens are unknown. This sample comprised PBMCs, obtained from a glioma patient whose treatment included an IDH1 peptide vaccine. These receptors were collected from a woman aged 40 to 55 with glioma. Each CDR3 is given with its conserved first and last residue. Fields, in order: V gene, J gene, D gene, clone size, CDR3 DNA, CDR3 protein. A D gene is named only where the DNA matches it firmly. For some rows the clone size is stated as once, few or many, or as a class when expanded; others skip it.

>TRBV4-2|TRBJ1-4|.|.
TGTGCCAGCAGCCCGTCTCGGTGGGGAACTAATGAAAAACTGTTTTTT
CASSPSRWGTNEKLFF
>TRBV27|TRBJ2-7|.|.
TGTGCCAGACATGCACAGCGCTACGAGCAGTACTTC
CARHAQRYEQYF
>TRBV18|TRBJ2-2|.|.
TGTGCCAGCTCACCTCAGTCGACCCTAAACACCGGGGAGCTGTTTTTT
CASSPQSTLNTGELFF
>TRBV6-5|TRBJ1-2|.|.
TGTGCCAGCAGCCCCGGCTATGGCTACACCTTC
CASSPGYGYTF
>TRBV4-1|TRBJ2-7|TRBD1|.
TGCGCCAGCAGCCTAACCGGGACAGGATCCTACGAGCAGTACTTC
CASSLTGTGSYEQYF
>TRBV7-8|TRBJ2-2|TRBD2|.
TGTGCCAGCAGCTGGACTAGCGGTAACACCGGGGAGCTGTTTTTT
CASSWTSGNTGELFF
>TRBV6-6|TRBJ1-1|.|.
TGTGCCAGCAGTTACCCCCCCCAGACTATGAACACTGAAGCTTTCTTT
CASSYPPQTMNTEAFF
>TRBV19|TRBJ1-2|.|few
TGTGCCAGTAGTATCGGGAAGCGCTACACCTTC
CASSIGKRYTF
>TRBV9|TRBJ2-3|.|.
TGTGCCAGCAGCGTAGCGGGAACCGATACGCAGTATTTT
CASSVAGTDTQYF
>TRBV7-6|TRBJ2-7|TRBD1|.
TGTGCCAGCAGCTTCGACAGGGGGCCCTCCTACGAGCAGTACTTC
CASSFDRGPSYEQYF
>TRBV10-1|TRBJ2-2|.|few
TGCGCCAGCAGTGAGTCCGGACTACCGGCCGGGGAGCTGTTTTTT
CASSESGLPAGELFF
>TRBV5-4|TRBJ1-2|.|.
TGTGCCAGCAGCTGGTGGGAGGGCTATGGCTACACCTTC
CASSWWEGYGYTF
>TRBV5-8|TRBJ1-6|.|.
TGTGCCAGCAGCTTGCGGTCACCCCTCCACTTT
CASSLRSPLHF
>TRBV19|TRBJ1-5|.|.
TGTGCCAGTAAACTAGGGGCCCAACTTTATAGCAATCAGCCCCAGCATTTT
CASKLGAQLYSNQPQHF
>TRBV6-5|TRBJ2-1|.|.
TGTGCCAGCAGATACCGGGACTTACCTCTATACGAGCAGTTCTTC
CASRYRDLPLYEQFF
>TRBV25-1|TRBJ1-2|.|.
TGTGCCAGCAGTGATCTCCCCTCTGGCTACACCTTC
CASSDLPSGYTF
>TRBV10-3|TRBJ1-6|.|.
TGTGCCATCAGTGGGGACCCGGATAATTCACCCCTCCACTTT
CAISGDPDNSPLHF
>TRBV10-2|TRBJ2-3|.|.
TGCGCCAGCAGTGATTTTACAGGCACAGATACGCAGTATTTT
CASSDFTGTDTQYF
>TRBV15|TRBJ2-7|.|once
TGTGCCACCAGCAGAGGGGTTGGACTGTCCTACGAGCAGTACTTC
CATSRGVGLSYEQYF
>TRBV19|TRBJ1-1|.|.
TGTGCCAGTAGTATTTGGCAAGTGAACACTGAAGCTTTCTTT
CASSIWQVNTEAFF
>TRBV2|TRBJ1-6|.|.
TGTGCCAGCAGTGAGGCAGGGGATTCACCCCTCCACTTT
CASSEAGDSPLHF
>TRBV10-3|TRBJ1-3|.|few
TGTGCCATCAGACCGCCCTCTGGAAACACCATATATTTT
CAIRPPSGNTIYF
>TRBV4-1|TRBJ1-2|.|.
TGCGCCAGCAGCCAACCCGGACAGTGGGGTGGCTACACCTTC
CASSQPGQWGGYTF
>TRBV7-9|TRBJ2-1|TRBD2|.
TGTGCCAGCAGCCCTCCGGTCCAGCGGGGGGGCCTGAAAGCTGAGCAGTTCTTC
CASSPPVQRGGLKAEQFF
>TRBV5-1|TRBJ1-3|.|.
TGCGCCAGCAGCTCAGGTGGTGGAAACACCATATATTTT
CASSSGGGNTIYF
>TRBV7-8|TRBJ2-2|TRBD2|once
TGTGCCAGCAGGGTGGGGGGGATCAACACCGGGGAGCTGTTTTTT
CASRVGGINTGELFF
>TRBV19|TRBJ2-6|.|.
TGTGCCACAAAAGGGGAGAAGGGGGCCAACGTCCTGACTTTC
CATKGEKGANVLTF
>TRBV6-5|TRBJ2-5|.|.
TGTGCCAGCAGTCGGGCCTCGGGAGAGACCCAGTACTTC
CASSRASGETQYF
>TRBV29-1|TRBJ1-1|.|.
TGCAGCGGTGGACAGACGAACACTGAAGCTTTCTTT
CSGGQTNTEAFF
>TRBV7-9|TRBJ1-1|.|.
TGTGCCAGCAGCTTAAACCCCAGGGGCACTGAAGCTTTCTTT
CASSLNPRGTEAFF
>TRBV25-1|TRBJ1-5|TRBD1|few
TGTGCCAGCAGGGGACAGGGGGGCAATCAGCCCCAGCATTTT
CASRGQGGNQPQHF
>TRBV6-4|TRBJ1-4|.|.
TGTGCCAGCAGCCCGACTGAGAATGAAAAACTGTTTTTT
CASSPTENEKLFF
>TRBV6-6|TRBJ1-1|.|.
TGTGCCAGCATCCTAAAACCGCGGGGGGGGAACACTGAAGCTTTCTTT
CASILKPRGGNTEAFF
>TRBV18|TRBJ2-1|.|.
TGTGCCAGCTCACCACAACAGGACAGACTTGAGCAGTTCTTC
CASSPQQDRLEQFF
>TRBV7-9|TRBJ2-7|TRBD2|medium-sized
TGTGCCAGCAGCTTACCCACCGGGGGGACGGCCTACGAGCAGTACTTC
CASSLPTGGTAYEQYF
>TRBV4-1|TRBJ2-7|.|once
TGCGCCAGCAGCCATATCGGACAAGCCTACGAGCAGTACTTC
CASSHIGQAYEQYF
>TRBV4-2|TRBJ2-2|.|.
TGTGCCAGCAGCCAAGATCCTACCAACACCGGGGAGCTGTTTTTT
CASSQDPTNTGELFF
>TRBV5-1|TRBJ1-1|.|.
TGCGCCAGCAGCTCGGATCCGAACACTGAAGCTTTCTTT
CASSSDPNTEAFF
>TRBV6-5|TRBJ2-7|.|.
TGTGCCAGCAGCTACGCTTACGAGCAGTACTTC
CASSYAYEQYF
>TRBV4-1|TRBJ1-2|.|.
TGCGCCAGCAGCCAAGTGTCATTCGGGGAAGGCTATGGCTACACCTTC
CASSQVSFGEGYGYTF
>TRBV6-5|TRBJ1-1|TRBD1|.
TGTGCCAGCAGATGGGACAGGGTGGACACTGAAGCTTTCTTT
CASRWDRVDTEAFF
>TRBV14|TRBJ2-5|.|.
TGTGCCAGCAGCCAAGCTGTGACCCAGTACTTC
CASSQAVTQYF
>TRBV7-8|TRBJ1-3|.|.
TGTGCCAGCAGCCTCAGACAGCAGGGAAACACCATATATTTT
CASSLRQQGNTIYF